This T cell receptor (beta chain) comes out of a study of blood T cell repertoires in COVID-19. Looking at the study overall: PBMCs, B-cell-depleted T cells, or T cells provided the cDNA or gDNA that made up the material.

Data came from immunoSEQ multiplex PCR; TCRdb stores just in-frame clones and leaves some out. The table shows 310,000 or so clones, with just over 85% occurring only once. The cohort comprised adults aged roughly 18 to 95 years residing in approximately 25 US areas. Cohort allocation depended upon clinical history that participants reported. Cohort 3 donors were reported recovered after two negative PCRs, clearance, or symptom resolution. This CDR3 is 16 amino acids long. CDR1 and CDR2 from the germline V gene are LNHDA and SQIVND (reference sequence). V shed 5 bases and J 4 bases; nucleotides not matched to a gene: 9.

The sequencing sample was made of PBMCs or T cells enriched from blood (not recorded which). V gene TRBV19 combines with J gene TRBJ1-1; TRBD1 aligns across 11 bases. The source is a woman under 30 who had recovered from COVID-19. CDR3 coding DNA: TGTGCCAGTAGTCTGGGGACAGGGGGGATGAGCACTGAAGCTTTCTTT. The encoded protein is CASSLGTGGMSTEAFF.